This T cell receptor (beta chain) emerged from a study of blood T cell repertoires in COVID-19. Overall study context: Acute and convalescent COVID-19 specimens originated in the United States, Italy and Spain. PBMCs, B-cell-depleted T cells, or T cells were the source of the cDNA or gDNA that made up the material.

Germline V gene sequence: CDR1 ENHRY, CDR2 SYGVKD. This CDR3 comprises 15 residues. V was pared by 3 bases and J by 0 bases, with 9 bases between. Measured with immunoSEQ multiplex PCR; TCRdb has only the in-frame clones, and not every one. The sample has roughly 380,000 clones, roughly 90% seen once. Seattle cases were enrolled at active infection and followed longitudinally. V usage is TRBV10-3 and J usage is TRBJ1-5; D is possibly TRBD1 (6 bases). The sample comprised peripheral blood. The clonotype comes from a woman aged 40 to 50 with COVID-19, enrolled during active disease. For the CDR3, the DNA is TGTGCCATCAGTGACCAACAGGGTAGCAATCAGCCCCAGCATTTT. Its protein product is CAISDQQGSNQPQHF.